This note documents a single T cell receptor beta chain sequence. What it binds is not known. There are 11 residues in the CDR3. The V and J ends lost 7 bases and 2 bases respectively, with 3 bases between them. Per germline, CDR1 MNHEY and CDR2 SMNVEV (reference sequence). These data come from a study of cytomegalovirus exposure and HLA in healthy donors. General study findings and limits: An assumption of roughly uniform sequencing depth across donors underlay the presence/absence analyses. TCR beta chains numbering 164 were designated cytomegalovirus-associated. When a later analysis compared HLA-associated TCR beta chains with equally common others, the HLA-associated chains turned out to be more clonally expanded and to have lower generation probabilities.

Researchers ran the PCR with 60 Vbeta and 13 Jbeta primers. Produced via immunoSEQ multiplex PCR; TCRdb's table is partial and in-frame only. The sample shows 200,000 or so clones, about 86% of them seen only once. The sequenced material came from PBMCs. V gene TRBV27 combines with J gene TRBJ2-1; no definite D call. The TCR comes from a woman under 30 in good health and CMV-seropositive. The CDR3 DNA is TGTGCCAGCACAGCCTACAATGAGCAGTTCTTC. This encodes CASTAYNEQFF.